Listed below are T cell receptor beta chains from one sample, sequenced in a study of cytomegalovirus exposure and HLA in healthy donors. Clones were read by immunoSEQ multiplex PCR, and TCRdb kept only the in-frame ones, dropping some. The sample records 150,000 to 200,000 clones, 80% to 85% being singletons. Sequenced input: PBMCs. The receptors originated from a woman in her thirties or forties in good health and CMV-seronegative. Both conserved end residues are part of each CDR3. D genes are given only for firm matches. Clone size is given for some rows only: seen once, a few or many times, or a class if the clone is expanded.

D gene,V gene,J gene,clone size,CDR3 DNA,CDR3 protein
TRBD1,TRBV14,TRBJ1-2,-,TGTGCCAGCAGCCGCAGGGGGATAGGGGGCTACACCTTC,CASSRRGIGGYTF
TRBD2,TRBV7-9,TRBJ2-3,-,TGTGCCAGCAGCTTCGGGTCGGCGGGAGCAGATACGCAGTATTTT,CASSFGSAGADTQYF
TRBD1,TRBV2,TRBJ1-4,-,TGTGCCAGCAGTGCGGACAGGGATGGTGAAAAACTGTTTTTT,CASSADRDGEKLFF
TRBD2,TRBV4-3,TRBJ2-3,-,TGCGCCAGCAGCCAAGAGTCGGGAGGGCCAGATACGCAGTATTTT,CASSQESGGPDTQYF
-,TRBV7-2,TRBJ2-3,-,TGTGCCAGCAGCTTAGGGGCTCCGAGCACAGATACGCAGTATTTT,CASSLGAPSTDTQYF
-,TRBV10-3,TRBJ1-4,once,TGTGCCATCAGTTCAGAGGTTAATGAAAAACTGTTTTTT,CAISSEVNEKLFF
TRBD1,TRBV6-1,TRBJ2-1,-,TGTGCCAGCAGATCGGGACAGGGGGGGAAGGAGCAGTTCTTC,CASRSGQGGKEQFF
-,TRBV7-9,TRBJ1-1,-,TGTTCCAGCAGGGGACTAAACACTGAAGCTTTCTTT,CSSRGLNTEAFF
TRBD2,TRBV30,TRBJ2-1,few,TGTGCCTGGATTCGACTCGGGAGGTCCAATGAGCAGTTCTTC,CAWIRLGRSNEQFF
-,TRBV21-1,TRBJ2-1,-,TGTGCCAGCAGCATCTGGACTAGCGGGAGGGAATGGATAGAAGGAATCCTATACAATGAGCAGTTCTTC,CASSIWTSGREWIEGILYNEQFF